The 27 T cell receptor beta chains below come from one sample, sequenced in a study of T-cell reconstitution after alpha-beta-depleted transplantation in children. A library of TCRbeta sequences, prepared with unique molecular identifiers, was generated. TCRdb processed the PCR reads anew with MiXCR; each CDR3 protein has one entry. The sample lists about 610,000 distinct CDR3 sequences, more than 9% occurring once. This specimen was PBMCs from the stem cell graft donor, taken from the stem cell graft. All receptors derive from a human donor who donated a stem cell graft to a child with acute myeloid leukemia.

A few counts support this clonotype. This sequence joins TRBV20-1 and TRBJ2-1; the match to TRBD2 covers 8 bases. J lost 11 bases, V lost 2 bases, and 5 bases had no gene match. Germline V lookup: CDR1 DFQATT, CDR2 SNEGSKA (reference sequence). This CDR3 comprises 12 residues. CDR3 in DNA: TGCAGTGCTAGATGGGGACTAGAAAAGCAGTTCTTC. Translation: CSARWGLEKQFF.

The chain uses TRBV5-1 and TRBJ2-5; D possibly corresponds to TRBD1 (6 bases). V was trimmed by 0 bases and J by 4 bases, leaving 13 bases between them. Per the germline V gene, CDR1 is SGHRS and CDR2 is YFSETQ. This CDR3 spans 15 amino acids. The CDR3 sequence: CASSLDRVARETQYF. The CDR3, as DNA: TGCGCCAGCAGCTTGGACAGGGTCGCCCGAGAGACCCAGTACTTC.

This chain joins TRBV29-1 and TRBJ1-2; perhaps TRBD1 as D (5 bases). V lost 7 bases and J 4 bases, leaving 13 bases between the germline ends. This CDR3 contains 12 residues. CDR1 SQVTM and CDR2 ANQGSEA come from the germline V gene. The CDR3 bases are TGCAGCGCTAAGACAGCTACCTATGGCTACACCTTC. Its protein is CSAKTATYGYTF. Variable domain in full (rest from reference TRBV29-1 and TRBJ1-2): SAVISQKPSRDICQRGTSLTIQCQVDSQVTMMFWYRQQPGQSLTLIATANQGSEATYESGFVIDKFPISRPNLTFSTLTVSNMSPEDSSIYLCSAKTATYGYTFGSGTRLTVV.

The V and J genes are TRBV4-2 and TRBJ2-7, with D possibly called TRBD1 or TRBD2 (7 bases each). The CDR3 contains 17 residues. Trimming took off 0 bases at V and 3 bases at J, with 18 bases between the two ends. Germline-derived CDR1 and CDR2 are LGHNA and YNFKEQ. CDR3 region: CASSQDRGGAGGYEQYF. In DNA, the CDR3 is TGTGCCAGCAGCCAAGATCGTGGGGGGGCAGGGGGCTACGAGCAGTACTTC.

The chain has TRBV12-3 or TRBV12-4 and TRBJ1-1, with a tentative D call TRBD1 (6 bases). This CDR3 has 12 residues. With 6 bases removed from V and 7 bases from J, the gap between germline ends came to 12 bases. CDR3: CASRPPQGEAFF. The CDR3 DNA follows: TGTGCCAGCAGGCCACCACAGGGTGAAGCTTTCTTT.

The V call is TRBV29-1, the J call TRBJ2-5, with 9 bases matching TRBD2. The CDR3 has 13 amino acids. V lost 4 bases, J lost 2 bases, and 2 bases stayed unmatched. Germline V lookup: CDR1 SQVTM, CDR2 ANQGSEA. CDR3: CSVAAGGQETQYF. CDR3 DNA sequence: TGCAGCGTTGCGGCGGGAGGGCAAGAGACCCAGTACTTC.

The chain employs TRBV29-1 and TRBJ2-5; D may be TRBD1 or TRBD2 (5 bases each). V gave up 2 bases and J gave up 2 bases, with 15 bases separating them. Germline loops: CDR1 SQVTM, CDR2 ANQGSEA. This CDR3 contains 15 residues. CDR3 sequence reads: CSVELRDRSQETQYF. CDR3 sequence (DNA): TGCAGCGTTGAATTAAGGGACCGTAGTCAAGAGACCCAGTACTTC.

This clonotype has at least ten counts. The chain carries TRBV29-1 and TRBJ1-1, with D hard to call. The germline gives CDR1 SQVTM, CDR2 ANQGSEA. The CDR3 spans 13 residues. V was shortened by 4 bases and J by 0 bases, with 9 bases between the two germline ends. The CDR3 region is CSVGAGVNTEAFF. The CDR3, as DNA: TGCAGCGTTGGGGCAGGAGTGAACACTGAAGCTTTCTTT.

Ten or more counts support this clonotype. The CDR3 region has the DNA TGTGCCAGCAGCTTAGAGGGGACCCCCTACGAGCAGTACTTC. This encodes CASSLEGTPYEQYF. V usage is TRBV7-9 and J usage is TRBJ2-7; D tentatively fits TRBD1 or TRBD2 (5 bases each). The CDR3 is 14 residues long. Between the trimmed V and J ends, which lost 1 base and 2 bases, there was a span of 9 bases. CDR1 SEHNR and CDR2 FQNEAQ come from the germline V gene (reference sequence).

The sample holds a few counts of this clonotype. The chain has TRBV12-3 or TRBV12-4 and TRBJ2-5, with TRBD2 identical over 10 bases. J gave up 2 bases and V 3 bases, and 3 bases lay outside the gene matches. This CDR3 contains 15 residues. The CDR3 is CASSFPAGGQETQYF. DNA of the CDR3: TGTGCCAGCAGTTTCCCAGCGGGAGGGCAAGAGACCCAGTACTTC.

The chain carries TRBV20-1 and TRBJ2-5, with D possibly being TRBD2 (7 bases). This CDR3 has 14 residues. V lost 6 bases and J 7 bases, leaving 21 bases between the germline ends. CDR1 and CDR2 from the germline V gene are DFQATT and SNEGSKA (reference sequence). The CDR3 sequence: CSAGGGVGKGTQYF. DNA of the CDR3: TGCAGTGCCGGAGGGGGGGTAGGGAAAGGGACCCAGTACTTC.

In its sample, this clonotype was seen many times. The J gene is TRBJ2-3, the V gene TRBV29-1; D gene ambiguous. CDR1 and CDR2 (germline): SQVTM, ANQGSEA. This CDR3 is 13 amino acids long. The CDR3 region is CSVTQASTDTQYF. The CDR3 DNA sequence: TGCAGTGTCACCCAGGCGAGCACAGATACGCAGTATTTT.

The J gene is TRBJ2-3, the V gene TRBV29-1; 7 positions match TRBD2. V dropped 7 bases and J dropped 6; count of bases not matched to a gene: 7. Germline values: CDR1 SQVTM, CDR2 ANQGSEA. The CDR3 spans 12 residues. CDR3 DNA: TGCAGCGGGCGGGAGTGGGGCGATACGCAGTATTTT. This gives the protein CSGREWGDTQYF.

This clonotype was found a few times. CDR3 loop: CASSLERTRTEAFF. The DNA for the CDR3 is TGTGCCAGCAGCTTAGAGAGGACGAGGACTGAAGCTTTCTTT. This chain links TRBV11-2 with TRBJ1-1; D is unclear. Trimming left V 0 bases short and J 5 bases short, with 10 bases between. The CDR3 totals 14 residues. Germline V gene sequence: CDR1 SGHAT, CDR2 FQNNGV. The entire variable domain, with the rest obtained from reference TRBV11-2 and TRBJ1-1, is as follows: EAGVAQSPRYKIIEKRQSVAFWCNPISGHATLYWYQQILGQGPKLLIQFQNNGVVDDSQLPKDRFSAERLKGVDSTLKIQPAKLEDSAVYLCASSLERTRTEAFFGQGTRLTVV.

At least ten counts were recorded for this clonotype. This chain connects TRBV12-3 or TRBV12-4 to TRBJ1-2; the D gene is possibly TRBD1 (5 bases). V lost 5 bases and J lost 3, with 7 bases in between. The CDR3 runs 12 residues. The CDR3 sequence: CASSDSYYGYTF. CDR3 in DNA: TGTGCCAGCAGTGACAGTTACTATGGCTACACCTTC.

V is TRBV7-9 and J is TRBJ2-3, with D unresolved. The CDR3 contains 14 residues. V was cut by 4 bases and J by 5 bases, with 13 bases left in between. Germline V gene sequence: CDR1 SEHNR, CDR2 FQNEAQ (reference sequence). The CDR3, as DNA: TGTGCCAGCAGCTCGATGGAGCGAATAGATACGCAGTATTTT. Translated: CASSSMERIDTQYF. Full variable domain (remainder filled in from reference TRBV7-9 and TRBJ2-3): DTGVSQNPRHKITKRGQNVTFRCDPISEHNRLYWYRQTLGQGPEFLTYFQNEAQLEKSRLLSDRFSAERPKGSFSTLEIQRTEQGDSAMYLCASSSMERIDTQYFGPGTRLTVL.

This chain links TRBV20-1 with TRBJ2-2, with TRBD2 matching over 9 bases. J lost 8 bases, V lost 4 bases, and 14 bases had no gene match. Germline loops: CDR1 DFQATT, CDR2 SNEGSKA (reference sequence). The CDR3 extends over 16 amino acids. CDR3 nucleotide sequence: TGCAGTGCTAAATTCCCCGGGACTAGCAGATCGGGGGAGCTGTTTTTT. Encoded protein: CSAKFPGTSRSGELFF.

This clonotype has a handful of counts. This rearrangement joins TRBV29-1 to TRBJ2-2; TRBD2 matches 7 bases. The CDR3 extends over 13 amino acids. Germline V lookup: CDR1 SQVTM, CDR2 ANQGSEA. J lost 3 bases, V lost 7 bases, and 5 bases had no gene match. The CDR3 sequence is CSGLAGDTGELFF. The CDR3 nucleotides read TGCAGCGGGTTGGCGGGAGACACCGGGGAGCTGTTTTTT.

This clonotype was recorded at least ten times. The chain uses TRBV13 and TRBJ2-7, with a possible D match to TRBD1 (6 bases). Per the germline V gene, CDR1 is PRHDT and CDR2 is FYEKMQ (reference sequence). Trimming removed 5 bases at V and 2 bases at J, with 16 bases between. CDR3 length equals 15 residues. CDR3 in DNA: TGTGCCAGCAGCAAGCGCGGGCAGGGGACCTACGAGCAGTACTTC. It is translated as CASSKRGQGTYEQYF. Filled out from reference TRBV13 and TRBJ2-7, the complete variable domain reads AAGVIQSPRHLIKEKRETATLKCYPIPRHDTVYWYQQGPGQDPQFLISFYEKMQSDKGSIPDRFSAQQFSDYHSELNMSSLELGDSALYFCASSKRGQGTYEQYFGPGTRLTVT.

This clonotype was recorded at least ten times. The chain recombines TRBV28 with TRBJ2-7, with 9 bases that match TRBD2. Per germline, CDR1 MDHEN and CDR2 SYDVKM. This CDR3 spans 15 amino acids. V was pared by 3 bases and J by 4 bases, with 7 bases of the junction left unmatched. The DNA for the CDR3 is TGTGCCAGCAGTTTGGGTAGCGGGAGTCTTTACGAGCAGTACTTC. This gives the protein CASSLGSGSLYEQYF.

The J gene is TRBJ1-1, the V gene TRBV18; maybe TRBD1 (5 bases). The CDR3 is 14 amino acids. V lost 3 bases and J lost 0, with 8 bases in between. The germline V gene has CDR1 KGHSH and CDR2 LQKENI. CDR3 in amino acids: CASSPDTLNTEAFF. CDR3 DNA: TGTGCCAGCTCACCGGACACCCTGAACACTGAAGCTTTCTTT.

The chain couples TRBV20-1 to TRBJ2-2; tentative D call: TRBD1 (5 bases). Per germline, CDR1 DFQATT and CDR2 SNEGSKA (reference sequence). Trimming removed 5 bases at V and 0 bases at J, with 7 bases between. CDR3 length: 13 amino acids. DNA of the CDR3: TGCAGTGCTCGACAGCCGAACACCGGGGAGCTGTTTTTT. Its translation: CSARQPNTGELFF.

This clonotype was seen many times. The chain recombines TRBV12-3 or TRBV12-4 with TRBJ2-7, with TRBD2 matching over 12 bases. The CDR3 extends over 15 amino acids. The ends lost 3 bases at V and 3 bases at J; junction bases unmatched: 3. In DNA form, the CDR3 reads TGTGCCAGCAGTTTGACTAGCGGGAGTAACTACGAGCAGTACTTC. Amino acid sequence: CASSLTSGSNYEQYF.

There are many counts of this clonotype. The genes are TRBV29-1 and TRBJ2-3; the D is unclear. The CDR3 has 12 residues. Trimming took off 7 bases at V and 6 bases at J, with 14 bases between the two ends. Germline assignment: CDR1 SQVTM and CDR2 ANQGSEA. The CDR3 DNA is TGCAGCGCTACGGACGGTGGGGATACGCAGTATTTT. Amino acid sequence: CSATDGGDTQYF.

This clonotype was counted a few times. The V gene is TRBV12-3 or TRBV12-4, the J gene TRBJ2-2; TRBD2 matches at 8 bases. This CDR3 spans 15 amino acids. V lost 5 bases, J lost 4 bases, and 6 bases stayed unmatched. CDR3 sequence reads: CASSPPGGVTGELFF. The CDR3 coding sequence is TGTGCCAGCAGTCCCCCGGGAGGGGTCACCGGGGAGCTGTTTTTT.

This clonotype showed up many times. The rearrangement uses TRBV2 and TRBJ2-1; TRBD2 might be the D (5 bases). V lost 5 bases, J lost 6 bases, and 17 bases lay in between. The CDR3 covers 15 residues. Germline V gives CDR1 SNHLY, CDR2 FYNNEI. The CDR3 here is CASSPSSTRTNEQFF. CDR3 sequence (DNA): TGTGCCAGCAGTCCTTCCTCTACTAGGACCAATGAGCAGTTCTTC. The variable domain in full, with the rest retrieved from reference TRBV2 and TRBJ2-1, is EPEVTQTPSHQVTQMGQEVILRCVPISNHLYFYWYRQILGQKVEFLVSFYNNEISEKSEIFDDQFSVERPDGSNFTLKIRSTKLEDSAMYFCASSPSSTRTNEQFFGPGTRLTVL.

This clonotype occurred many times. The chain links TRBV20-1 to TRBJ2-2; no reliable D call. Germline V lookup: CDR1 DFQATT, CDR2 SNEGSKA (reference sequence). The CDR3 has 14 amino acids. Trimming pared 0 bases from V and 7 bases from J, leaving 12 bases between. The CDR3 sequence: CSARDSSLSGELFF. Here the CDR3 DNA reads TGCAGTGCTAGAGATAGCAGTCTAAGCGGGGAGCTGTTTTTT.